What follows are 16 T cell receptor beta chains derived from one specimen sequenced in a study of T cell responses to AZD1222 COVID-19 vaccine. Sequenced by immunoSEQ multiplex PCR; TCRdb stores in-frame clones only, minus some. The sample holds around 46,000 clones; 89% are singletons and the top ten take under 5.5%. This specimen consisted of peripheral blood, obtained 28 days after the second AZD1222 dose. Every receptor here comes from an adult who received the AZD1222 COVID-19 vaccine.

The chain links TRBV27 to TRBJ1-2, with TRBD1 matching over 9 bases. V lost 6 bases and J lost 7; bases outside the gene matches: 9. CDR1 and CDR2 (germline): MNHEY, SMNVEV (reference sequence). This CDR3 is 14 amino acids long. CDR3 in amino acids: CASSLQGAPRGYTF. CDR3 sequence (DNA): TGTGCCAGCAGCTTACAGGGGGCGCCTCGTGGCTACACCTTC.

CDR3 sequence: CASRAGTGTYEQYF. CDR3 sequence (DNA): TGTGCCAGCAGGGCCGGGACAGGGACCTACGAGCAGTACTTC. The chain is built from TRBV5-4 and TRBJ2-7, with 9 nucleotides matching TRBD1. J gave up 2 bases and V 5 bases, and 5 bases lay outside the gene matches. CDR1 is SGHNT, CDR2 YYREEE, per germline (reference sequence). CDR3 length: 14 amino acids. Full variable domain (remainder filled in from reference TRBV5-4 and TRBJ2-7): ETGVTQSPTHLIKTRGQQVTLRCSSQSGHNTVSWYQQALGQGPQFIFQYYREEENGRGNFPPRFSGLQFPNYSSELNVNALELDDSALYLCASRAGTGTYEQYFGPGTRLTVT.

V gene TRBV10-3 combines with J gene TRBJ1-5; D is unclear. This CDR3 has 12 residues. Trimming removed 3 bases from V and 2 bases from J, with 2 bases in between. Germline CDR1 is ENHRY and CDR2 is SYGVKD. The CDR3 sequence: CAISEGNQPQHF. The CDR3 nucleotides are TGTGCCATCAGTGAAGGCAATCAGCCCCAGCATTTT.

The rearrangement uses TRBV27 and TRBJ2-2, with 8 bases identical to TRBD1. Germline loops: CDR1 MNHEY, CDR2 SMNVEV (reference sequence). Unmatched junction bases numbered 8, after V lost 4 bases and J lost 7 bases. The CDR3 has 15 residues. The CDR3 here is CASSSPRTGRGELFF. In nucleotides, the CDR3 is TGTGCCAGCAGTTCCCCCCGGACAGGGCGCGGGGAGCTGTTTTTT.

The chain uses TRBV29-1 and TRBJ1-1, with TRBD1 matching 10 bases. Germline CDR1 SQVTM, CDR2 ANQGSEA. The ends lost 6 bases at V and 7 bases at J; junction bases unmatched: 8. The CDR3 consists of 13 residues. The CDR3 sequence: CSVLGTGEIEAFF. The CDR3 DNA follows: TGCAGCGTGCTCGGGACAGGGGAGATTGAAGCTTTCTTT. The full variable domain, completed using reference TRBV29-1 and TRBJ1-1, is SAVISQKPSRDICQRGTSLTIQCQVDSQVTMMFWYRQQPGQSLTLIATANQGSEATYESGFVIDKFPISRPNLTFSTLTVSNMSPEDSSIYLCSVLGTGEIEAFFGQGTRLTVV.

The rearrangement joins TRBV9 to TRBJ1-3; D is possibly TRBD1 (5 bases). V was clipped by 5 bases and J by 0 bases, with 18 bases between them. The CDR3 contains 17 residues. Germline V gene sequence: CDR1 SGDLS, CDR2 YYNGEE. In nucleotides, the CDR3 is TGTGCCAGCAGTTCAGGGATAAGCGCGAGCTCTGGAAACACCATATATTTT. Translated: CASSSGISASSGNTIYF.

V is TRBV5-8 and J is TRBJ2-7; D may be TRBD1 (6 bases). Germline-derived CDR1 and CDR2 are SGHTS and YDEGEE. The V end lost 4 bases, the J end lost 0 bases, and 11 bases lay between the germline ends. The CDR3 runs to 14 residues. The CDR3 DNA follows: TGTGCCAGCAGCACCCGACAGGCCTCCTACGAGCAGTACTTC. Its translation: CASSTRQASYEQYF.

The rearrangement joins TRBV7-6 to TRBJ1-1, with 7 bases lining up with TRBD1. CDR3 length equals 20 residues. Germline trimming cut 3 bases from V and 3 bases from J; bases unmatched to any gene: 22. The germline V gene encodes CDR1 SGHVS and CDR2 FNYEAQ. The CDR3 region is CASSFIQQGVVICVDTEAFF. The CDR3 DNA follows: TGTGCCAGCAGCTTTATCCAGCAGGGGGTGGTGATATGCGTAGACACTGAAGCTTTCTTT.

The J gene is TRBJ2-3, the V gene TRBV7-9, with 9 bases lining up with TRBD2. This CDR3 has 19 amino acids. With 1 base clipped from V and 0 bases from J, the junction kept 11 bases outside the gene matches. Germline V CDR1 and CDR2: SEHNR, FQNEAQ (reference sequence). CDR3: CASSLDYVAGGPSTDTQYF. The CDR3 nucleotides read TGTGCCAGCAGCTTAGATTACGTGGCGGGAGGGCCTAGCACAGATACGCAGTATTTT.

The chain combines TRBV5-8 with TRBJ1-1; D not resolved. CDR3 length: 12 amino acids. Germline V gives CDR1 SGHTS, CDR2 YDEGEE. V was shortened by 1 base and J by 4 bases, with 5 bases between the two germline ends. The CDR3, as DNA: TGTGCCAGCAGCTTGAGATTCACTGAAGCTTTCTTT. Protein sequence: CASSLRFTEAFF.

The chain has TRBV6-6 and TRBJ2-1; no clear D gene. The germline CDR1 and CDR2 sequences are MNHNY and SVGAGI (reference sequence). CDR3 length equals 14 residues. The V end lost 6 bases, the J end lost 0 bases, and 9 bases lay between the germline ends. In nucleotides, the CDR3 is TGTGCCAGCAGCCCGAGGAGCTCCTACAATGAGCAGTTCTTC. This codes for CASSPRSSYNEQFF.

This CDR3 is CASSYSSTEKLFF. The DNA for the CDR3 is TGTGCCAGCAGTTACTCGAGCACGGAAAAACTGTTTTTT. V gene TRBV6-2 or TRBV6-3 combines with J gene TRBJ1-4; D gene uncertain. Trimming cost V 0 bases and J 8 bases, with 7 bases left between them. This CDR3 has 13 amino acids. Germline V gene lookup returns CDR1 MNHEY and CDR2 SVGEGT.

This chain joins TRBV7-2 and TRBJ2-3; perhaps TRBD2 as D (6 bases). CDR3 size: 15 residues. Between the trimmed V and J ends, which lost 1 base and 1 base, there was a span of 9 bases. Per germline, CDR1 SGHTA and CDR2 FQGNSA. The CDR3 region is CASSLGTTGTDTQYF. The CDR3 DNA reads as TGTGCCAGCAGCTTAGGGACTACGGGCACAGATACGCAGTATTTT. The variable domain in full, completed from reference TRBV7-2 and TRBJ2-3, reads GAGVSQSPSNKVTEKGKDVELRCDPISGHTALYWYRQSLGQGLEFLIYFQGNSAPDKSGLPSDRFSAERTGGSVSTLTIQRTQQEDSAVYLCASSLGTTGTDTQYFGPGTRLTVL.

This chain links TRBV2 with TRBJ1-2; a possible D gene is TRBD1 (5 bases). This CDR3 spans 13 amino acids. The V end was cut by 0 bases, the J end by 6 bases, with 8 bases between. Germline V lookup: CDR1 SNHLY, CDR2 FYNNEI. CDR3 nucleotides: TGTGCCAGCAGTGAAGCGCAAGGGGATGGCTACACCTTC. Amino acids: CASSEAQGDGYTF.

V is TRBV25-1 and J is TRBJ1-2; unclear D gene. V was cut by 0 bases and J by 8 bases, with 7 bases left in between. In germline, CDR1 is MGHDK, CDR2 SYGVNS. CDR3 size: 12 residues. The CDR3 nucleotides are TGTGCCAGCAGTGAATATATTGGAGGCTACACCTTC. Translated, it gives CASSEYIGGYTF.

This clone occurred once. The V call is TRBV4-2, the J call TRBJ2-1; D might be TRBD2 (5 bases). V lost 5 bases to trimming and J lost 9 bases, with 20 bases between them. The germline gives CDR1 LGHNA, CDR2 YNFKEQ. This CDR3 has 15 amino acids. The CDR3 is CASSTNTLAGSEQFF. The CDR3 nucleotides read TGTGCCAGCAGCACCAACACGCTAGCCGGTAGTGAGCAGTTCTTC.